The 10 T cell receptor beta chains listed next were all sequenced from one sample in a study of blood T cell repertoires in COVID-19. Method: immunoSEQ multiplex PCR; TCRdb's copy keeps in-frame clones and lacks some. The profile covers 50,000 to 65,000 clones, with 82% appearing a single time and about 22% taken by the ten largest. Specimen: peripheral blood. Receptors originate from an older woman with acute or convalescent COVID-19.

The chain is built from TRBV7-3 and TRBJ2-7; 8 bases fit TRBD1. Germline CDR1 is SGHTA and CDR2 is FQGTGA. CDR3 length equals 15 residues. V lost 2 bases, J lost 4 bases, and 7 bases stayed unmatched. The DNA for the CDR3 is TGTGCCAGCAGCTTAGCGACAGGGGAGATGTACGAGCAGTACTTC. It translates to CASSLATGEMYEQYF. Filled out from reference TRBV7-3 and TRBJ2-7, the complete variable domain reads GAGVSQTPSNKVTEKGKYVELRCDPISGHTALYWYRQSLGQGPEFLIYFQGTGAADDSGLPNDRFFAVRPEGSVSTLKIQRTERGDSAVYLCASSLATGEMYEQYFGPGTRLTVT.

Here the CDR3 DNA reads TGTGCCAGCAGTGACCCGGGACAGGGGACGGCGATGAACACTGAAGCTTTCTTT. This translates into CASSDPGQGTAMNTEAFF. The chain is built from TRBV6-1 and TRBJ1-1, with TRBD1 matching 10 bases. Trimming removed 3 bases from V and 0 bases from J; junction bases left unmatched: 10. Germline V CDR1 and CDR2: MNHNS, SASEGT. The CDR3 covers 18 residues.

In regard to this clone: One end of the junction varies from germline; a read error may be responsible. This chain joins TRBV12-3 or TRBV12-4 and TRBJ1-2; TRBD1 matches 9 bases. The CDR3 contains 13 residues. DNA of the CDR3: TGTGCCAGCAGTTTAGGCGGGACAGGGCACTACACTTTC. Translated, it gives CASSLGGTGHYTF.

The chain joins TRBV27 to TRBJ2-1; TRBD2 matches at 12 bases. This CDR3 contains 16 residues. Germline values: CDR1 MNHEY, CDR2 SMNVEV (reference sequence). V shed 6 bases and J 5 bases; nucleotides not matched to a gene: 8. The DNA for the CDR3 is TGTGCCAGCAGATGGACTAGCGGGGTACGAGACAATGAGCAGTTCTTC. Its protein is CASRWTSGVRDNEQFF.

The V and J genes are TRBV30 and TRBJ2-7; 9 bases map to TRBD1. V gave up 5 bases and J gave up 5 bases; unmatched junction bases: 10. This CDR3 has 14 residues. Germline-derived CDR1 and CDR2 are GTSNPN and SVGIG (reference sequence). CDR3 coding DNA: TGTGCCTGGGTTCAACCGGGACAGGGTAACGAGCAGTACTTC. It codes for CAWVQPGQGNEQYF.

The J gene is TRBJ1-4, the V gene TRBV19; 7 bases match TRBD1. The CDR3 length is 18 residues. The V gene's germline CDR1 is LNHDA and CDR2 SQIVND (reference sequence). The V and J ends lost 6 bases and 0 bases, in that order; junction bases with no gene match: 13. DNA for the CDR3: TGTGCCAGTAGAAGTCATATGACAGGGACCGCAACTAATGAAAAACTGTTTTTT. Encoded protein: CASRSHMTGTATNEKLFF.

The gene calls are TRBV11-2 and TRBJ1-2; D perhaps matches TRBD1 (5 bases). Germline V gene sequence: CDR1 SGHAT, CDR2 FQNNGV. The CDR3 spans 13 residues. Trimming removed 5 bases at V and 8 bases at J, with 15 bases between. DNA for the CDR3: TGTGCCAGCAGCCAGACAGATCTTTTAGGCTACACCTTC. Encoded protein: CASSQTDLLGYTF.

The rearrangement uses TRBV7-2 and TRBJ1-2; perhaps TRBD1 as D (5 bases). This CDR3 comprises 13 residues. CDR1 is SGHTA and CDR2 is FQGNSA in the germline V gene. The V gene lost 1 base and the J gene lost 5 bases, with 8 bases spanning the gap. In DNA form, the CDR3 reads TGTGCCAGCAGCTTAGGTAGACAGTATGGCTACACCTTC. This encodes CASSLGRQYGYTF.

The J gene is TRBJ2-7, the V gene TRBV7-3, with 7 bases that match TRBD1. This CDR3 contains 13 residues. The germline V gene has CDR1 SGHTA and CDR2 FQGTGA. V lost 1 base and J lost 3; bases outside the gene matches: 0. The DNA for the CDR3 is TGTGCCAGCAGCTTAAACAGGGGCTACGAGCAGTACTTC. Its protein is CASSLNRGYEQYF.

The chain recombines TRBV2 with TRBJ1-1; D gene uncertain. There are 16 residues in the CDR3. The V end was cut by 6 bases, the J end by 5 bases, with 22 bases between. Per germline, CDR1 SNHLY and CDR2 FYNNEI. DNA for the CDR3: TGTGCCAGCAGGGGTGACACAACAAACATAGATACTGAAGCTTTCTTT. This translates into CASRGDTTNIDTEAFF.